The 22 T cell receptor beta chains below come from one sample, sequenced in a study of cytomegalovirus exposure and HLA in healthy donors (dated by TCRdb to about 2017). Library construction relied on the immunoSEQ multiplex PCR assay. The multiplex PCR relied on a mix of 60 forward primers for TCR Vbeta segments and 13 reverse primers for TCR Jbeta segments. As stored in TCRdb, this immuneACCESS dataset retains in-frame rearrangements with V and J assigned. A fraction of the clones does not appear; measured against another copy, unresolved V genes explain less than half of the discrepancy, and the remainder lacks a known reason. In all, the sample holds about 94,000 clones, and about 80% of those were seen once. The top ten clonotypes cover just over 0.75% of the sample. The sequencing input was PBMCs. Receptor source: a woman aged 55-70 years in good health and CMV-seronegative.

The chain uses TRBV5-5 and TRBJ1-5; the D gene is possibly TRBD1 (6 bases). V was pared by 2 bases and J by 3 bases, with 15 bases between. The CDR3 loop spans 16 amino acids. Germline CDR1 SGHKS, CDR2 YYEKEE (reference sequence). This CDR3 reads CASSFIPDSFNQPQHF. The CDR3 DNA is TGTGCCAGCAGCTTTATTCCGGACAGTTTCAATCAGCCCCAGCATTTT.

V is TRBV5-1 and J is TRBJ2-7; 8 bases are shared with TRBD1. This CDR3 region has 18 residues. Unmatched junction bases numbered 20, after V lost 3 bases and J lost 6 bases. Germline V gives CDR1 SGHRS, CDR2 YFSETQ. The CDR3 bases are TGCGCCAGCAGCTCCGTCCCCCAAGGACAGGGAAGGTCCGGCGAGCAGTACTTC. Translated, it gives CASSSVPQGQGRSGEQYF.

The chain couples TRBV9 to TRBJ1-2; D may be TRBD1 (6 bases). The ends were cut back, 0 bases at V and 2 bases at J, with 11 bases in the middle. This CDR3 has 15 residues. Germline V gene data show CDR1 as SGDLS and CDR2 as YYNGEE. The DNA for the CDR3 is TGTGCCAGCAGCGTAGCATGGACAGCCAACTATGGCTACACCTTC. Translated: CASSVAWTANYGYTF.

The chain couples TRBV7-9 to TRBJ2-2, with D uncertain. Germline assignment: CDR1 SEHNR and CDR2 FQNEAQ (reference sequence). The V and J ends lost 4 bases and 2 bases respectively, with 5 bases between them. This CDR3 is built from 13 residues. This CDR3 is CASSSINTGELFF. The CDR3 DNA is TGTGCCAGCAGCTCTATCAACACCGGGGAGCTGTTTTTT. The full variable domain, in which reference TRBV7-9 and TRBJ2-2 provide the parts outside the CDR3, is DTGVSQNPRHKITKRGQNVTFRCDPISEHNRLYWYRQTLGQGPEFLTYFQNEAQLEKSRLLSDRFSAERPKGSFSTLEIQRTEQGDSAMYLCASSSINTGELFFGEGSRLTVL.

V and J are TRBV13 and TRBJ2-5; D remains unclear. The length of the CDR3 is 13 residues. Trimming left V 5 bases short and J 5 bases short, with 12 bases between. CDR1 is PRHDT, CDR2 FYEKMQ, per germline (reference sequence). The CDR3 here is CASSRSRLETQYF. The CDR3 nucleotides read TGTGCCAGCAGCAGAAGCAGGTTGGAGACCCAGTACTTC. Looking up the rest from reference TRBV13 and TRBJ2-5 gives the full variable domain: AAGVIQSPRHLIKEKRETATLKCYPIPRHDTVYWYQQGPGQDPQFLISFYEKMQSDKGSIPDRFSAQQFSDYHSELNMSSLELGDSALYFCASSRSRLETQYFGPGTRLLVL.

The rearrangement links TRBV15 to TRBJ1-4; D gene ambiguous. Germline V CDR1 and CDR2: LNHNV, YYDKDF (reference sequence). CDR3 length: 17 amino acids. Trimming shortened V by 0 bases and J by 0 bases, and 11 bases separated the two germline ends. The CDR3 spells CATSRDYGRTTNEKLFF. The CDR3 nucleotides read TGTGCCACCAGCAGAGATTATGGCAGAACAACTAATGAAAAACTGTTTTTT.

CDR3 nucleotides: TGTGCCAGCAGCTCAGACACCGCACTTTTCTATGGCTACACCTTC. This codes for CASSSDTALFYGYTF. V and J are TRBV7-2 and TRBJ1-2; D is undetermined. With 4 bases removed from V and 4 bases from J, the gap between germline ends came to 16 bases. From germline, CDR1 is SGHTA and CDR2 FQGNSA. CDR3 length: 15 residues.

This sequence joins TRBV19 and TRBJ1-6, with a tentative D call TRBD1 (6 bases). Germline V CDR1 and CDR2: LNHDA, SQIVND (reference sequence). Trimming removed 9 bases from V and 8 bases from J, with 14 bases in between. CDR3 length equals 13 residues. The CDR3 protein is CASPGTKDSPLHF. In DNA form, the CDR3 reads TGTGCCAGCCCCGGGACAAAAGATTCACCCCTCCACTTT.

V gene TRBV9 combines with J gene TRBJ2-1; 10 nucleotides match TRBD1. After removal of 4 bases from V and 9 bases from J, the junction contained 10 bases not matched to a gene. Germline loops: CDR1 SGDLS, CDR2 YYNGEE. This CDR3 region has 15 residues. The CDR3 coding sequence is TGTGCCAGCAGCCCCTGGACAGGGGGTGTCGGTGAGCAGTTCTTC. Encoded protein: CASSPWTGGVGEQFF.

The rearrangement uses TRBV6-5 and TRBJ1-2, with TRBD1 matching 9 bases. Germline V gene sequence: CDR1 MNHEY, CDR2 SVGAGI. Trimming cost V 5 bases and J 5 bases; bases outside gene matches: 6. The CDR3 runs 14 residues. This CDR3 is CASSRDRAFYGYTF. CDR3 DNA sequence: TGTGCCAGCAGTAGGGACAGGGCCTTTTATGGCTACACCTTC.

The chain couples TRBV28 to TRBJ2-1; a weak D match, TRBD2 (6 bases). CDR1 and CDR2 (germline): MDHEN, SYDVKM. CDR3 size: 16 residues. Trimming took 3 bases from V and 0 from J, leaving 12 bases between them. Here the CDR3 DNA reads TGTGCCAGCAGTTTTAGCGGTTTGAGCTCCTACAATGAGCAGTTCTTC. It translates to CASSFSGLSSYNEQFF.

The chain recombines TRBV10-2 with TRBJ1-6; D is perhaps TRBD1 (6 bases). The V end lost 4 bases, the J end lost 8 bases, and 30 bases lay between the germline ends. CDR3 length equals 20 residues. Germline V gene data show CDR1 as WSHSY and CDR2 as SAAADI. The DNA of the CDR3 is TGCGCCAGCAGTGCTACCTCACATCCGGGGACAATGAATGGAGATTCACCCCTCCACTTT. As protein: CASSATSHPGTMNGDSPLHF.

Regarding this clone: This same CDR3 is encoded by further DNA sequences in the sample. This chain uses TRBV6-5 with TRBJ2-1, with D tentatively TRBD2 (5 bases). Germline CDR1 and CDR2: MNHEY and SVGAGI. The germline V and J ends were trimmed by 0 bases and 0 bases, with 6 bases remaining between them. CDR3 size: 15 residues. The CDR3 coding sequence is TGTGCCAGCAGTTACTCGGGGAGCTCCTACAATGAGCAGTTCTTC. This sequence encodes CASSYSGSSYNEQFF.

This clone was picked up one time. The chain combines TRBV19 with TRBJ1-2, with 8 positions matching TRBD1. The germline CDR1 and CDR2 sequences are LNHDA and SQIVND (reference sequence). V was pared by 6 bases and J by 4 bases, with 7 bases of the junction left unmatched. This CDR3 spans 14 amino acids. CDR3: CASSPGTGIYGYTF. For the CDR3, the DNA is TGTGCCAGTAGCCCCGGGACAGGCATCTATGGCTACACCTTC.

J is TRBJ1-1 and V is TRBV7-6, with D unresolved. The CDR3 is 14 amino acids. The germline V and J ends were trimmed by 2 bases and 3 bases, with 10 bases remaining between them. Germline values: CDR1 SGHVS, CDR2 FNYEAQ. The CDR3 region has the DNA TGTGCCAGCAGCTTACTGGCCGAAGACACTGAAGCTTTCTTT. Its protein is CASSLLAEDTEAFF.

The chain has TRBV9 and TRBJ2-3; 7 bases are a match to TRBD2. The V and J ends lost 0 bases and 2 bases, in that order; junction bases with no gene match: 6. The CDR3 totals 16 residues. Germline CDR1 and CDR2: SGDLS and YYNGEE. The CDR3 region is CASSVEGGRATDTQYF. CDR3 bases: TGTGCCAGCAGCGTAGAAGGTGGGAGGGCCACAGATACGCAGTATTTT.

The V call is TRBV29-1, the J call TRBJ1-2; tentatively, D is TRBD1 (6 bases). Germline assignment: CDR1 SQVTM and CDR2 ANQGSEA. This CDR3 is 13 amino acids long. V lost 7 bases to trimming and J lost 0 bases, with 12 bases between them. CDR3 sequence (DNA): TGCAGCGCCCAGGACAGCACTAACTATGGCTACACCTTC. Translated, it gives CSAQDSTNYGYTF.

V gene TRBV28 combines with J gene TRBJ1-3; 7 bases line up with TRBD1. Trimming removed 6 bases from V and 3 bases from J; junction bases left unmatched: 8. Germline CDR1 MDHEN, CDR2 SYDVKM. The CDR3 sequence is 15 residues long. CDR3 in amino acids: CASSLTGWIGNTIYF. CDR3 sequence (DNA): TGTGCCAGCAGCCTGACAGGGTGGATTGGAAACACCATATATTTT. Based on the CDR3 plus reference TRBV28 and TRBJ1-3, the full variable domain is DVKVTQSSRYLVKRTGEKVFLECVQDMDHENMFWYRQDPGLGLRLIYFSYDVKMKEKGDIPEGYSVSREKKERFSLILESASTNQTSMYLCASSLTGWIGNTIYFGEGSWLTVV.

The genes are TRBV2 and TRBJ1-4, with 9 bases identical to TRBD1. CDR1 and CDR2 from the germline V gene are SNHLY and FYNNEI. V dropped 8 bases and J dropped 7; count of bases not matched to a gene: 8. This CDR3 has 14 residues. In DNA form, the CDR3 reads TGTGCCAGCGGCGAGGACAGGGGACGTGAAAAACTGTTTTTT. This codes for CASGEDRGREKLFF. Together with reference TRBV2 and TRBJ1-4, the CDR3 gives the full variable domain: EPEVTQTPSHQVTQMGQEVILRCVPISNHLYFYWYRQILGQKVEFLVSFYNNEISEKSEIFDDQFSVERPDGSNFTLKIRSTKLEDSAMYFCASGEDRGREKLFFGSGTQLSVL.

CDR3 DNA: TGTGCCAGCAGCGTAGACAGGGTAGACACCATATATTTT. Translated: CASSVDRVDTIYF. This sequence joins TRBV9 and TRBJ1-3, with a possible D match to TRBD1 (6 bases). The CDR3 contains 13 residues. Germline V gene lookup returns CDR1 SGDLS and CDR2 YYNGEE. Between the trimmed V and J ends, which lost 0 bases and 8 bases, there was a span of 9 bases.

The chain joins TRBV4-3 to TRBJ1-4; D is unclear. V was cut by 0 bases and J by 5 bases, with 4 bases left in between. The CDR3 is made up of 13 amino acids. From germline, CDR1 is LGHNA and CDR2 YSLEER. Here the CDR3 DNA reads TGCGCCAGCAGCCAAGAACTCAATGAAAAACTGTTTTTT. This sequence encodes CASSQELNEKLFF.

The chain employs TRBV30 and TRBJ1-4, with 8 bases that match TRBD1. This CDR3 region has 16 residues. V was pared by 2 bases and J by 5 bases, with 10 bases of the junction left unmatched. The germline CDR1 and CDR2 sequences are GTSNPN and SVGIG (reference sequence). CDR3 bases: TGTGCCTGGAGTCTTACAGGGGGTATGCGGAATGAAAAACTGTTTTTT. Amino acids: CAWSLTGGMRNEKLFF.